This T cell receptor (beta chain) was sequenced in a study of T cell repertoires in cytomegalovirus infection. Study-wide background: Researchers turned to recently identified HLA-C-restricted CMV epitopes as well as well-studied HLA-B-restricted ones. Study-wide results and caveats: HLA-C-restricted CMV clonotypes gave the most frequent clonotype in two of eight donors.

As for this clonotype: Antigen unknown.

V gave up 4 bases and J gave up 4 bases, with 16 bases separating them. The CDR3 is 16 amino acids. Germline CDR1 is MNHNS and CDR2 is SASEGT. TCRdb recomputed calls from the reads with MiXCR, one row per CDR3 protein. The data contain a few hundred thousand distinct CDR3 sequences, 40% of them singletons. The chain links TRBV6-1 to TRBJ2-2; a weak D match, TRBD2 (7 bases). Sequenced here: cultured PBMCs, sampled from culture after CMV antigen stimulation. This clonotype originated in a human donor in good health (CMV status not recorded). Some clones in this sample may be carry-over from other donors' samples. The CDR3 sequence is CASSAGRGGATGELFF. The CDR3 DNA sequence: TGTGCCAGCAGTGCTGGAAGGGGGGGGGCCACCGGGGAGCTGTTTTTT.